The sequence of this T cell receptor (beta chain) was determined in a study of blood T cell repertoires in COVID-19. After removal of 6 bases from V and 0 bases from J, the junction contained 6 bases not matched to a gene. The CDR3 spans 15 residues. Germline assignment: CDR1 MNHEY and CDR2 SMNVEV (reference sequence). Only in-frame clones appear in the TCRdb table, and some are missing; sequencing was by immunoSEQ multiplex PCR. The data show 250,000 to 350,000 clones, around 89% seen once. This clonotype originated in a woman aged 45-60 years who had recovered from COVID-19. Input material: PBMCs or T cells enriched from blood (not recorded which). V is TRBV27 and J is TRBJ2-3, with 7 bases identical to TRBD2. CDR3 sequence: CASSPSGISTDTQYF. The CDR3 nucleotides read TGTGCCAGCAGCCCTAGCGGCATTAGCACAGATACGCAGTATTTT.